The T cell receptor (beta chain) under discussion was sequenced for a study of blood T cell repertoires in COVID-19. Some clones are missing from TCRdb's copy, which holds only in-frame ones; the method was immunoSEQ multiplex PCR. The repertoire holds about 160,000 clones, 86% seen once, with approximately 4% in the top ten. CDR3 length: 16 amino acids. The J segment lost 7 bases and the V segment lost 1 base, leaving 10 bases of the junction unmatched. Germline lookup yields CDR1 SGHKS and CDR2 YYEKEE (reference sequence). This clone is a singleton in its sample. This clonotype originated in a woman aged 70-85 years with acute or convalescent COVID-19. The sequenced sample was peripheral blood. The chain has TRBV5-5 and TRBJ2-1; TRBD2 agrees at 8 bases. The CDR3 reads CASSLYTGGPANEQFF. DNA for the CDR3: TGTGCCAGCAGCTTGTACACGGGAGGGCCTGCGAATGAGCAGTTCTTC.